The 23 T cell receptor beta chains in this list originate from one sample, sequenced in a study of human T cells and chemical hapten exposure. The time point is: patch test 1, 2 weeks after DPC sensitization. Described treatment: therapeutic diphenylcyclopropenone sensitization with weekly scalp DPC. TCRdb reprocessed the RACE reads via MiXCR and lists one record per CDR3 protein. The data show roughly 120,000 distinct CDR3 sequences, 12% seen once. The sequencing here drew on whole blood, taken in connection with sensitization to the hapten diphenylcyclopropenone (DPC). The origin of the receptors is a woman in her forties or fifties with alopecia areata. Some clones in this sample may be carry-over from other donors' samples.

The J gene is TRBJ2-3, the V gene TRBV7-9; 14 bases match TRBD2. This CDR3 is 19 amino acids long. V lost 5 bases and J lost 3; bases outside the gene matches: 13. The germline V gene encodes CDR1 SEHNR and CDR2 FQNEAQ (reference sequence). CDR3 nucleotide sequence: TGTGCCAGCAGCCCCCCCGTGGGGACTAGCGGGAGAGCAACAGATACGCAGTATTTT. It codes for CASSPPVGTSGRATDTQYF.

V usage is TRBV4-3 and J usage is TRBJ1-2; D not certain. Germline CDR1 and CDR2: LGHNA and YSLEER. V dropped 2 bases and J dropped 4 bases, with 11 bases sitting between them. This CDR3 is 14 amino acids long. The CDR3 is CASSQLPGPYGYTF. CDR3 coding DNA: TGCGCCAGCAGCCAACTTCCAGGCCCCTATGGCTACACCTTC.

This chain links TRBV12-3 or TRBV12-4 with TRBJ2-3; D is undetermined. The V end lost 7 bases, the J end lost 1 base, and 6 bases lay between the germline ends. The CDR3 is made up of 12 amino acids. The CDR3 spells CASTLGTDTQYF. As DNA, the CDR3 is TGTGCCAGCACCCTAGGCACAGATACGCAGTATTTT.

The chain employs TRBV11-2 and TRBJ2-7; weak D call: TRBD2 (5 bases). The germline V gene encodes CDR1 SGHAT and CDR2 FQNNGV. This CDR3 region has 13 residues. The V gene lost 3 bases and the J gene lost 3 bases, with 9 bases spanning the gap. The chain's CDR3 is CASSLGVRYEQYF. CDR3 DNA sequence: TGTGCCAGCAGCTTGGGAGTCCGCTACGAGCAGTACTTC.

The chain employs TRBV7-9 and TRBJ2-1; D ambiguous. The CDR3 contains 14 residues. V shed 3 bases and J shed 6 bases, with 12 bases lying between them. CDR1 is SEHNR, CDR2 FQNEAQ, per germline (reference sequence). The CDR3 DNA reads TGTGCCAGCAGCTTCGGCGGAGCCGGCAATGAGCAGTTCTTC. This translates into CASSFGGAGNEQFF.

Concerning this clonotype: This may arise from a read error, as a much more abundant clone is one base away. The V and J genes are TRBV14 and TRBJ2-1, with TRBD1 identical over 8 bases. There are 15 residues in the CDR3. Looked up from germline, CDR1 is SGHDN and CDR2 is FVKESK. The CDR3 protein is CAGSLRQGAGNEQFF. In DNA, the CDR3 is TGTGCCGGCAGCCTTAGGCAGGGGGCAGGCAATGAGCAGTTCTTC. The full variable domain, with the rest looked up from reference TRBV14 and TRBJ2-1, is EAGVTQFPSHSVIEKGQTVTLRCDPISGHDNLYWYRRVMGKEIKFLLHFVKESKQDESGMPNNRFLAERTGGTYSTLKVQPAELEDSGVYFCAGSLRQGAGNEQFFGPGTRLTVL.

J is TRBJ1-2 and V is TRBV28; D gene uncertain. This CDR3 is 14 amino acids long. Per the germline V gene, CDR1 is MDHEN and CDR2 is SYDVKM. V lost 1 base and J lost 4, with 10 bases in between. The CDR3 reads CASSLLSIPYGYTF. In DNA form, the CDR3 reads TGTGCCAGCAGTTTATTATCGATCCCCTATGGCTACACCTTC.

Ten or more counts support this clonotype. For the CDR3, the DNA is TGCGCCAGCAGGGACTACCGACAGGGGAGTGAGACCCAGTACTTC. This sequence encodes CASRDYRQGSETQYF. This chain links TRBV5-1 with TRBJ2-5; 8 bases map to TRBD1. CDR1 SGHRS and CDR2 YFSETQ come from the germline V gene. The V and J ends lost 5 bases and 5 bases, in that order; junction bases with no gene match: 11. This CDR3 is built from 15 residues.

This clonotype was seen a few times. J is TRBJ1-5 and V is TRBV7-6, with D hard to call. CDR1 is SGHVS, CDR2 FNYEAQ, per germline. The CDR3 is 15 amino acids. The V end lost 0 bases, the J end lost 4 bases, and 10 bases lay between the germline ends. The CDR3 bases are TGTGCCAGCAGCTTAGCTTCTGGGTTTAATCAGCCCCAGCATTTT. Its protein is CASSLASGFNQPQHF.

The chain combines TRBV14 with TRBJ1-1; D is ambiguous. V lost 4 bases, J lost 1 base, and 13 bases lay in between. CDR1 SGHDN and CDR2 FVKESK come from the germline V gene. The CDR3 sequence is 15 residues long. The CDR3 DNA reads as TGTGCCAGCAGCCTCGACCCAAGACAGAACACTGAAGCTTTCTTT. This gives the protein CASSLDPRQNTEAFF.

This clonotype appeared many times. The CDR3 loop is CATRQGGQPQHF. The CDR3 DNA reads as TGTGCCACGCGACAGGGAGGTCAGCCCCAGCATTTT. The genes are TRBV28 and TRBJ1-5, with 7 bases lining up with TRBD1. Germline V gene lookup returns CDR1 MDHEN and CDR2 SYDVKM. Trimming cost V 10 bases and J 6 bases; bases outside gene matches: 6. The CDR3 is 12 amino acids. Full variable domain (missing parts from reference TRBV28 and TRBJ1-5): DVKVTQSSRYLVKRTGEKVFLECVQDMDHENMFWYRQDPGLGLRLIYFSYDVKMKEKGDIPEGYSVSREKKERFSLILESASTNQTSMYLCATRQGGQPQHFGDGTRLSIL.

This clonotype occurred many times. In DNA, the CDR3 is TGTGCCAGCAGTTTAAGGGTAGATACGCAGTATTTT. It specifies CASSLRVDTQYF. The chain has TRBV12-3 or TRBV12-4 and TRBJ2-3; no firm D call. V lost 2 bases and J lost 5, with 5 bases in between. The CDR3 totals 12 residues.

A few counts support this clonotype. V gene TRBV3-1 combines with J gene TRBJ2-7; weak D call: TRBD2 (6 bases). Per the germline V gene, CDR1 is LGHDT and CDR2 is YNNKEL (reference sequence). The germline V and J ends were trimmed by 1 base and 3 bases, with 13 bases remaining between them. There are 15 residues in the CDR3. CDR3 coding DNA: TGTGCCAGCAGCCAAGCCCGGGGGACTCTCTACGAGCAGTACTTC. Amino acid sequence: CASSQARGTLYEQYF.

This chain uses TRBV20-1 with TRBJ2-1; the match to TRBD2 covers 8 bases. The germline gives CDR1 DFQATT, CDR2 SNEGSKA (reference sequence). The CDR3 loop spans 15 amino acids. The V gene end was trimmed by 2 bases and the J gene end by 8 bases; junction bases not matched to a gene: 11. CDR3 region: CSARILAVGVYEQFF. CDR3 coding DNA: TGCAGTGCTAGAATACTAGCGGTAGGAGTTTATGAGCAGTTCTTC.

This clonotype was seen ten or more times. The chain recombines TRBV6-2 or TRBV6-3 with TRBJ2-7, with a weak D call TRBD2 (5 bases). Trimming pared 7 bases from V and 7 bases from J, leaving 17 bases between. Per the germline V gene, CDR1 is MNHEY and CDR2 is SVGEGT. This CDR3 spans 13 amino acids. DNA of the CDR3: TGTGCCAGCAATGATCCAGGAGGCTCGGAGCAGTACTTC. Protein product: CASNDPGGSEQYF.

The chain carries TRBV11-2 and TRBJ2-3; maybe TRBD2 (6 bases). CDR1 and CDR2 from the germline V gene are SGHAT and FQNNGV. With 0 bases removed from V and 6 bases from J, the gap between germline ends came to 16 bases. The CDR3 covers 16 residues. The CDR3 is CASSLEGRGAWDTQYF. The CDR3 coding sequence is TGTGCCAGCAGCTTAGAAGGGCGGGGCGCGTGGGATACGCAGTATTTT.

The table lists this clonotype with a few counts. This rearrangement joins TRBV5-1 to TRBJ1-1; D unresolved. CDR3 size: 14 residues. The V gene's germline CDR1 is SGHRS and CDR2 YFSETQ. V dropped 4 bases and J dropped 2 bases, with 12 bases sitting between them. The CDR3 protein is CASSSFTPNTEAFF. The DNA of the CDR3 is TGCGCCAGCAGCAGTTTTACGCCAAACACTGAAGCTTTCTTT.

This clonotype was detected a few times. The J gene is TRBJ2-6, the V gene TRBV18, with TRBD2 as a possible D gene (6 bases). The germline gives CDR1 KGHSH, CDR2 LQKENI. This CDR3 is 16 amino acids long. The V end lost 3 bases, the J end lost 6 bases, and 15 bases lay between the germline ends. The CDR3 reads CASSPTGGASANVLTF. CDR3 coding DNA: TGTGCCAGCTCACCTACTGGCGGGGCCTCGGCCAACGTCCTGACTTTC.

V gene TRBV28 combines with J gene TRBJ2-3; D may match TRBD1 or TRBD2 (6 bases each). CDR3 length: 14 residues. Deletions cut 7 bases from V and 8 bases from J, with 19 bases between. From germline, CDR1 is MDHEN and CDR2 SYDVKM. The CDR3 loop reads CASTSNRGQGTQYF. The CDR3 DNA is TGTGCCAGCACCAGTAATCGGGGGCAGGGTACGCAGTATTTT.

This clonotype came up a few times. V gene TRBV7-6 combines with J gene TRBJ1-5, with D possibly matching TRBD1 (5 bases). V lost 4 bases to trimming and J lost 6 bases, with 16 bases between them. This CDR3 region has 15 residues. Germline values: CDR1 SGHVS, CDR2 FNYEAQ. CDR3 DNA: TGTGCCAGCAGCTCTCTTCAGGGAAAAGGTCAGCCCCAGCATTTT. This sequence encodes CASSSLQGKGQPQHF.

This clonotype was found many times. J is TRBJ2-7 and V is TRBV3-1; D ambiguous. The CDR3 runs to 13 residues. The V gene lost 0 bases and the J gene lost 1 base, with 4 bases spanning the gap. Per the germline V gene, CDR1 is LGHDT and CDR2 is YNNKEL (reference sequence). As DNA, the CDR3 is TGTGCCAGCAGCCAAGACAGGTCCTACGAGCAGTACTTC. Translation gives CASSQDRSYEQYF.

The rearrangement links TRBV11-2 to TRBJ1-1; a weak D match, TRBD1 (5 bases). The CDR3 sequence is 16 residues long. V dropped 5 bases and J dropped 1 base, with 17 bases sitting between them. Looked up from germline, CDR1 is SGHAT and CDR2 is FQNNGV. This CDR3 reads CASSQRLRGQNTEAFF. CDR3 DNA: TGTGCCAGCAGCCAAAGGCTAAGAGGACAGAACACTGAAGCTTTCTTT.

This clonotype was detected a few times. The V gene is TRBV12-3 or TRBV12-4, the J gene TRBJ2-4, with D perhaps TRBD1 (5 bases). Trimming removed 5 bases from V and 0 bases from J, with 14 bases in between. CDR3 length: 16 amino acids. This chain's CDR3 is CASSHDSYLAKNIQYF. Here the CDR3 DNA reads TGTGCCAGCAGTCACGACAGCTATCTAGCCAAAAACATTCAGTACTTC.